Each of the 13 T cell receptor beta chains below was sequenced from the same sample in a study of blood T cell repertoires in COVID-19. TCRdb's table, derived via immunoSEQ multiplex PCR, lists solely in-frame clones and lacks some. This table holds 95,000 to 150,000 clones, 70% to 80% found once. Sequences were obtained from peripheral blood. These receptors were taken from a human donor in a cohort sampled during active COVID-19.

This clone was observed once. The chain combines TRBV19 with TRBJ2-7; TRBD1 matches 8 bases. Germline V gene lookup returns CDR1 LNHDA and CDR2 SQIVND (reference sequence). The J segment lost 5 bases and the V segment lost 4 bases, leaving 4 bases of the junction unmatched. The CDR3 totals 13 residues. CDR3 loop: CASSNQGAHEQYF. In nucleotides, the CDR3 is TGTGCCAGTAGTAATCAGGGGGCCCACGAGCAGTACTTC.

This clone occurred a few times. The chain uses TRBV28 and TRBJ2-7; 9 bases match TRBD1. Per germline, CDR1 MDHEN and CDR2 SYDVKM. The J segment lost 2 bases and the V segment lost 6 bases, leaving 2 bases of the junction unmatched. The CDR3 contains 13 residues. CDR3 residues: CASRGTGTYEQYF. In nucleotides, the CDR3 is TGTGCCAGCAGGGGGACAGGGACCTACGAGCAGTACTTC.

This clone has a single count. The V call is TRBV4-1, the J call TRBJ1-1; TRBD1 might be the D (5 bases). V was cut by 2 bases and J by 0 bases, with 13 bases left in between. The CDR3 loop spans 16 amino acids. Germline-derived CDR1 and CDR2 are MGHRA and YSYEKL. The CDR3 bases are TGCGCCAGCAGCCAAAGGGGAGGGCCGTTGAACACTGAAGCTTTCTTT. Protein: CASSQRGGPLNTEAFF.

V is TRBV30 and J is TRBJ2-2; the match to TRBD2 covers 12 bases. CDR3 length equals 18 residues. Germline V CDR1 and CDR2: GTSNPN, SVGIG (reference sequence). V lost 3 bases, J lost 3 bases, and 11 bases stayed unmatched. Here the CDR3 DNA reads TGTGCCTGGAGGCGACTAGCGGGAGACCCCTTTTACACCGGGGAGCTGTTTTTT. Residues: CAWRRLAGDPFYTGELFF.

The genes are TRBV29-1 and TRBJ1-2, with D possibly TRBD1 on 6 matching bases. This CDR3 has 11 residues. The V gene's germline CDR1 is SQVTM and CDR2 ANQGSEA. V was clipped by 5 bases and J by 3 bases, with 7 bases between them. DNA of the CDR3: TGCAGCGTTTCAGGGGACTATGGCTACACCTTC. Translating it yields CSVSGDYGYTF.

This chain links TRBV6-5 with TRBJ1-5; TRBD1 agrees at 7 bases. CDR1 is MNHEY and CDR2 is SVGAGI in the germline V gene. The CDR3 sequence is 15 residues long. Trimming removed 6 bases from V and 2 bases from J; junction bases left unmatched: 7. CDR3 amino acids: CASSRQGLGNQPQHF. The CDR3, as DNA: TGTGCCAGCAGCCGACAGGGTCTCGGCAATCAGCCCCAGCATTTT.

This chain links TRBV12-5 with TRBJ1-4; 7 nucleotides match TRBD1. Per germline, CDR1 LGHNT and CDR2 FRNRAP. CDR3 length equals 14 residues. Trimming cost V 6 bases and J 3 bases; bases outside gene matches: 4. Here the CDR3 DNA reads TGTGCTAGTGGAACCGGGACAGCTAATGAAAAACTGTTTTTT. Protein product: CASGTGTANEKLFF.

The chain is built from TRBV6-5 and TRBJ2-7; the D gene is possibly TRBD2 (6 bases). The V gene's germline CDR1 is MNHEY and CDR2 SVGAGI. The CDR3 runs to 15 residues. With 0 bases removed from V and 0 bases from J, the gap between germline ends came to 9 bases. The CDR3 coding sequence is TGTGCCAGCAGTTACTCGGGACTTAGCTCCTACGAGCAGTACTTC. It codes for CASSYSGLSSYEQYF.

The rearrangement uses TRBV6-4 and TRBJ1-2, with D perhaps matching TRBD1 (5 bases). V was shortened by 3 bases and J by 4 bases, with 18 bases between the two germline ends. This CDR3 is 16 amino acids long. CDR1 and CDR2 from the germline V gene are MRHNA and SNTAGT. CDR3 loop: CASSERAQGPLYGYTF. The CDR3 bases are TGTGCCAGCAGTGAACGGGCCCAGGGTCCGCTCTATGGCTACACCTTC.

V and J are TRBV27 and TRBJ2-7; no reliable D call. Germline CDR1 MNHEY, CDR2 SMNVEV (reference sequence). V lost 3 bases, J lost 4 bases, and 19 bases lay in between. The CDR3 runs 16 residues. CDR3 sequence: CASSLGPLSWAYEQYF. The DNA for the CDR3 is TGTGCCAGCAGTTTGGGCCCTCTTAGTTGGGCTTACGAGCAGTACTTC.

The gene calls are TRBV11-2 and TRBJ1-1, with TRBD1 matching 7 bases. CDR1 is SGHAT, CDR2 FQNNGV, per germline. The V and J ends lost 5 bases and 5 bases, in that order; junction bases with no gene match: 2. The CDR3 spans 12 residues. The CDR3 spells CASSDRVTEAFF. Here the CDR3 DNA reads TGTGCCAGCAGCGACAGGGTTACTGAAGCTTTCTTT. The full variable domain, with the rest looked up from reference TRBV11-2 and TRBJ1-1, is EAGVAQSPRYKIIEKRQSVAFWCNPISGHATLYWYQQILGQGPKLLIQFQNNGVVDDSQLPKDRFSAERLKGVDSTLKIQPAKLEDSAVYLCASSDRVTEAFFGQGTRLTVV.

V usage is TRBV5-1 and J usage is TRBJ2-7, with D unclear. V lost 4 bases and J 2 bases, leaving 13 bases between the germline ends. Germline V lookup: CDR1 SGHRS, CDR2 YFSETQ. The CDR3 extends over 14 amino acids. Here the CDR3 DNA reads TGCGCCAGCAGCCCATTGACATTTACCTACGAGCAGTACTTC. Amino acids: CASSPLTFTYEQYF.

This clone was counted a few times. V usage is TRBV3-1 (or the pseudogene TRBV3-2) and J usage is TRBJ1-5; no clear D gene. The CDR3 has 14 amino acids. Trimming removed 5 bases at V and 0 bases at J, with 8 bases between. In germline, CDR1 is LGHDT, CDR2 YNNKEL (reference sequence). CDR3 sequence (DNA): TGTGCCAGCAGCTACGGGAATAGCAATCAGCCCCAGCATTTT. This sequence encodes CASSYGNSNQPQHF.